This entry lists 22 T cell receptor beta chains sequenced from one sample in a study of response to subunit inactivated influenza vaccine. Using its own MiXCR run on the RT-PCR reads, TCRdb lists one record per CDR3 protein. The sample lists around 570,000 distinct CDR3 sequences, around 10% seen once, with 9.5% to 12% in the top ten. This sample also appeared in a second study, on T cells expressing NK-cell markers. As that report states: The authors generated TCR beta cDNA through 5'RACE template switching with UMIs.

The input for sequencing was PBMCs from blood, taken on the day of vaccination. The receptors originated from a man aged 45-65 years who received an inactivated influenza vaccine.

This rearrangement joins TRBV28 to TRBJ2-1; tentative D call: TRBD1 (5 bases). The CDR3 contains 15 residues. Germline CDR1 MDHEN, CDR2 SYDVKM. Trimming stripped 6 bases from V and 6 bases from J, with 18 bases between. The CDR3 spells CASSLLSGQGNEQFF. The CDR3 region has the DNA TGTGCCAGCAGCCTACTATCGGGTCAGGGCAATGAGCAGTTCTTC.

In this sample, this clonotype turned up a few times. The gene calls are TRBV7-2 and TRBJ2-5; D possibly corresponds to TRBD1 (6 bases). CDR1 SGHTA and CDR2 FQGNSA come from the germline V gene. The CDR3 consists of 14 residues. V lost 5 bases and J lost 4, with 14 bases in between. This CDR3 reads CASSPYRTAETQYF. The CDR3 DNA reads TGTGCCAGCAGCCCATACCGGACAGCAGAGACCCAGTACTTC.

The chain combines TRBV28 with TRBJ1-1; D gene unclear. In germline, CDR1 is MDHEN, CDR2 SYDVKM. The germline V and J ends were trimmed by 5 bases and 1 base, with 20 bases remaining between them. The CDR3 is made up of 17 amino acids. In DNA form, the CDR3 reads TGTGCCAGCAGTCCACCCCCGGGCGCCGCAGGGAACACTGAAGCTTTCTTT. As protein: CASSPPPGAAGNTEAFF.

This clonotype was seen a few times. The V gene is TRBV28, the J gene TRBJ2-7; 11 bases map to TRBD2. Germline values: CDR1 MDHEN, CDR2 SYDVKM. The CDR3 loop spans 15 amino acids. With V trimmed by 4 bases and J by 1 base, 3 bases remained unmatched. The CDR3 region is CASSSLAGVSYEQYF. Written as DNA, the CDR3 is TGTGCCAGCAGTTCACTAGCGGGAGTGTCCTACGAGCAGTACTTC.

This chain links TRBV7-6 with TRBJ2-3; TRBD2 agrees at 7 bases. This CDR3 has 18 amino acids. With 0 bases clipped from V and 0 bases from J, the junction kept 9 bases outside the gene matches. From germline, CDR1 is SGHVS and CDR2 FNYEAQ. CDR3 sequence: CASSLAISASGSTDTQYF. CDR3 DNA sequence: TGTGCCAGCAGCTTAGCGATTTCCGCTAGCGGTAGCACAGATACGCAGTATTTT.

This clonotype was seen a handful of times. In DNA form, the CDR3 reads TGCAGTGCTACCGACAGGCCCGGGGAGCTGTTTTTT. Translating gives CSATDRPGELFF. The V and J genes are TRBV20-1 and TRBJ2-2, with D possibly TRBD1 on 6 matching bases. The V end was cut by 4 bases, the J end by 6 bases, with 9 bases between. Germline V lookup: CDR1 DFQATT, CDR2 SNEGSKA (reference sequence). This CDR3 region has 12 residues.

This chain joins TRBV12-3 or TRBV12-4 and TRBJ1-1; D might be TRBD1 (6 bases). This CDR3 spans 14 amino acids. V gave up 6 bases and J gave up 0 bases, with 11 bases separating them. The CDR3: CASREQGMNTEAFF. In DNA, the CDR3 is TGTGCCAGCAGAGAACAGGGTATGAACACTGAAGCTTTCTTT.

This clonotype turned up a few times. The CDR3 coding sequence is TGTGCCAGCAGCGTTCGCCGGGGTCCAAACAATGAGCAGTTCTTC. Residues: CASSVRRGPNNEQFF. This chain connects TRBV11-2 to TRBJ2-1; the D gene is possibly TRBD2 (5 bases). The CDR3 contains 15 residues. Germline V gives CDR1 SGHAT, CDR2 FQNNGV. The V end lost 5 bases, the J end lost 5 bases, and 16 bases lay between the germline ends.

In its sample, this clonotype was seen a few times. V gene TRBV12-3 or TRBV12-4 combines with J gene TRBJ2-1, with D maybe TRBD2 (5 bases). This CDR3 is built from 14 residues. The V gene lost 3 bases and the J gene lost 8 bases, with 14 bases spanning the gap. Written as DNA, the CDR3 is TGTGCCAGCAGTTTTCTAGGAGGTCGCGATGAGCAGTTCTTC. It codes for CASSFLGGRDEQFF.

This clonotype appeared a few times. This chain uses TRBV5-1 with TRBJ2-5; D perhaps matches TRBD1 (6 bases). Looked up from germline, CDR1 is SGHRS and CDR2 is YFSETQ. Trimming cost V 6 bases and J 1 base, with 13 bases left between them. The CDR3 is 14 amino acids. This chain's CDR3 is CASTQTGAQETQYF. The CDR3, as DNA: TGCGCCAGCACCCAGACAGGCGCCCAAGAGACCCAGTACTTC.

This clonotype was counted a few times. The J gene is TRBJ2-3, the V gene TRBV20-1; the D gene could be TRBD1 or TRBD2 (6 bases each). Germline V lookup: CDR1 DFQATT, CDR2 SNEGSKA (reference sequence). This CDR3 is 15 amino acids long. The V and J ends lost 1 base and 1 base respectively, with 12 bases between them. CDR3 protein: CSARAPRGGTDTQYF. The CDR3 DNA sequence: TGCAGTGCTAGAGCCCCGAGGGGGGGCACAGATACGCAGTATTTT.

There are a few counts of this clonotype. The chain is built from TRBV19 and TRBJ2-6; 8 bases line up with TRBD1. CDR1 and CDR2 (germline): LNHDA, SQIVND (reference sequence). The CDR3 totals 19 residues. The V gene end was trimmed by 4 bases and the J gene end by 2 bases; junction bases not matched to a gene: 13. The CDR3 here is CASSKTTGAASPGANVLTF. The CDR3 bases are TGTGCCAGTAGTAAGACGACAGGGGCCGCCTCACCTGGGGCCAACGTCCTGACTTTC.

The gene calls are TRBV7-2 and TRBJ1-2, with 8 bases aligning to TRBD1. The CDR3 runs to 15 residues. V gave up 5 bases and J gave up 5 bases; unmatched junction bases: 10. In germline, CDR1 is SGHTA, CDR2 FQGNSA. Written as DNA, the CDR3 is TGTGCCAGCAGCGGGGGACAGGCCGCGTTGTATGGCTACACCTTC. This translates into CASSGGQAALYGYTF.

The V and J genes are TRBV4-1 and TRBJ1-5; 8 nucleotides agree with TRBD1. Trimming at V came to 3 bases and at J to 7 bases, leaving 8 bases not matched to a gene. Germline V gene data show CDR1 as MGHRA and CDR2 as YSYEKL. The CDR3 totals 15 residues. The DNA of the CDR3 is TGCGCCAGCAGCCAGCTGGACAGGGAGGGCCAGCCCCAGCATTTT. Amino acid sequence: CASSQLDREGQPQHF.

CDR3 residues: CASSQELTSGVIDTQYF. The DNA for the CDR3 is TGCGCCAGCAGCCAAGAACTTACTAGTGGAGTGATAGATACGCAGTATTTT. This chain links TRBV4-1 with TRBJ2-3, with D maybe TRBD2 (5 bases). V lost 0 bases and J lost 5, with 18 bases in between. The CDR3 contains 17 residues. Germline V gene data show CDR1 as MGHRA and CDR2 as YSYEKL.

This clonotype was seen many times. J is TRBJ2-1 and V is TRBV6-1, with D hard to call. Deletions cut 2 bases from V and 12 bases from J, with 11 bases between. Germline CDR1 reads MNHNS; CDR2 reads SASEGT. The CDR3 covers 12 residues. The CDR3 loop reads CASSESRTGQFF. CDR3 in DNA: TGTGCCAGCAGTGAAAGCAGGACCGGGCAGTTCTTC.

At least ten counts were recorded for this clonotype. This chain joins TRBV28 and TRBJ2-1, with 10 bases aligning to TRBD1. In germline, CDR1 is MDHEN, CDR2 SYDVKM. Losses at the gene ends were 2 bases for V and 5 bases for J; bases not matched to a gene: 3. CDR3 length equals 15 residues. The CDR3, as DNA: TGTGCCAGCAGTTTAGGGACAGGGGAGAACAATGAGCAGTTCTTC. Protein product: CASSLGTGENNEQFF.

V gene TRBV5-1 combines with J gene TRBJ2-1; 10 bases agree with TRBD1. The CDR3 extends over 16 amino acids. From germline, CDR1 is SGHRS and CDR2 YFSETQ. V dropped 0 bases and J dropped 3; count of bases not matched to a gene: 3. CDR3 in amino acids: CASSLEGTGVYNEQFF. Here the CDR3 DNA reads TGCGCCAGCAGCTTGGAGGGGACAGGGGTCTACAATGAGCAGTTCTTC.

This clonotype was seen more than once but under ten times. The chain couples TRBV7-2 to TRBJ2-7; unclear D gene. Germline-derived CDR1 and CDR2 are SGHTA and FQGNSA. There are 14 residues in the CDR3. The V gene lost 1 base and the J gene lost 3 bases, with 10 bases spanning the gap. CDR3: CASSLGQVNYEQYF. CDR3 nucleotides: TGTGCCAGCAGCTTAGGTCAGGTCAACTACGAGCAGTACTTC.

V and J are TRBV6-1 and TRBJ2-7; tentative D call: TRBD1 (6 bases). The CDR3 extends over 16 amino acids. Looked up from germline, CDR1 is MNHNS and CDR2 is SASEGT. Trimming removed 6 bases from V and 2 bases from J, with 20 bases in between. CDR3 DNA: TGTGCCAGCAGCCCCCATGGTCGTGGGGGCACCTACGAGCAGTACTTC. As protein: CASSPHGRGGTYEQYF.

This clonotype was picked up a small number of times. The chain combines TRBV5-1 with TRBJ2-2; D perhaps matches TRBD2 (5 bases). The germline gives CDR1 SGHRS, CDR2 YFSETQ. CDR3 length: 14 residues. The V end lost 5 bases, the J end lost 1 base, and 9 bases lay between the germline ends. The CDR3 nucleotides are TGCGCCAGCAGGCCAGCGGAGAACACCGGGGAGCTGTTTTTT. It yields the protein CASRPAENTGELFF.

This clonotype has only a few counts. The gene calls are TRBV12-3 or TRBV12-4 and TRBJ1-4; D unclear. The CDR3 contains 14 residues. Trimming took off 3 bases at V and 4 bases at J, with 9 bases between the two ends. CDR3 amino acids: CASSFPGSNEKLFF. The DNA of the CDR3 is TGTGCCAGCAGTTTTCCGGGAAGTAATGAAAAACTGTTTTTT.